The entry that follows covers one T cell receptor beta chain sequence. Its cognate antigen is unknown. This sample is drawn from a study of early T cells in non-severe SARS-CoV-2 infection. Study background: The input, bulk RNA from unsorted whole blood, was sequenced, and chains were unpaired.

Unique molecular identifiers were attached to individual cDNA molecules. TCRdb re-called the 5' RACE reads through MiXCR, storing one row per CDR3 protein. The sample shows roughly 92,000 distinct CDR3 sequences, approximately 12% of them seen only once. Overall study findings and caveats: Comparison of clonotypes with VDJdb favored anti-spike CD8 responses while missing private and CD4 specificities.

The germline gives CDR1 SGHAT, CDR2 FQNNGV. CDR3 size: 15 residues. The V segment lost 5 bases and the J segment 0 bases; nucleotides outside the gene matches: 4. This sequence joins TRBV11-2 and TRBJ1-2; 9 nucleotides align to TRBD1. The receptor comes from an adult who was a healthcare worker with PCR-confirmed SARS-CoV-2 infection or an uninfected control (not recorded which). The source material was whole blood, sampled at baseline. CDR3 amino acids: CASSVGQGPNYGYTF. The CDR3 DNA reads TGTGCCAGCAGCGTGGGACAGGGCCCTAACTATGGCTACACCTTC.